Shown below are 28 T cell receptor beta chains from a single sample sequenced in a study of OX40 agonist ivuxolimab in advanced cancers. Library construction relied on the immunoSEQ multiplex PCR assay. TCRdb holds this immuneACCESS table with in-frame rearrangements only. Some clones are missing; in checked studies, unresolved V genes explain under half, and the rest has no known cause. The sample profile shows 45,000 to 55,000 clones; 80% to 90% of them were found once. The top ten hold about 10% of the sample. Material: CD4+ or CD8+ T cells sorted from blood, obtained in a trial of the OX40 agonist ivuxolimab. The receptor source for this set is an adult with an advanced solid tumor such as melanoma, head and neck, liver or kidney cancer.

This clone appeared once. V usage is TRBV11-3 and J usage is TRBJ2-7, with D perhaps matching TRBD1 (6 bases). CDR3 length equals 18 residues. The germline V gene encodes CDR1 SGHNT and CDR2 YENEEA. The V gene lost 5 bases and the J gene lost 3 bases, with 26 bases spanning the gap. The CDR3, as DNA: TGTGCCAGCAGCCCACGCCCCGGACAGCTCACCACCAACTACGAGCAGTACTTC. Amino acid sequence: CASSPRPGQLTTNYEQYF.

V is TRBV28 and J is TRBJ2-2; D is perhaps TRBD1 (5 bases). CDR3 length equals 13 residues. Trimming pared 5 bases from V and 5 bases from J, leaving 9 bases between. The germline CDR1 and CDR2 sequences are MDHEN and SYDVKM. The CDR3 region has the DNA TGTGCCAGCAGTCAAGGGGTAACCGGGGAGCTGTTTTTT. Encoded protein: CASSQGVTGELFF. The whole variable domain, remainder taken from reference TRBV28 and TRBJ2-2, is DVKVTQSSRYLVKRTGEKVFLECVQDMDHENMFWYRQDPGLGLRLIYFSYDVKMKEKGDIPEGYSVSREKKERFSLILESASTNQTSMYLCASSQGVTGELFFGEGSRLTVL.

This chain connects TRBV5-8 to TRBJ2-7; the D call may be TRBD1 or TRBD2 (6 bases each). Germline V lookup: CDR1 SGHTS, CDR2 YDEGEE. The CDR3 contains 16 residues. The V and J ends lost 2 bases and 2 bases respectively, with 17 bases between them. CDR3 sequence reads: CASSFQGGSGAYEQYF. The CDR3 DNA follows: TGTGCCAGCAGCTTTCAAGGGGGTAGCGGTGCCTACGAGCAGTACTTC.

The chain carries TRBV30 and TRBJ1-1, with D possibly matching TRBD1 (6 bases). Between the trimmed V and J ends, which lost 5 bases and 1 base, there was a span of 11 bases. Germline assignment: CDR1 GTSNPN and CDR2 SVGIG (reference sequence). CDR3 length: 13 residues. CDR3 sequence (DNA): TGTGCCTGGGATAGAGGGGGGAACACTGAAGCTTTCTTT. Encoded protein: CAWDRGGNTEAFF.

The chain links TRBV2 to TRBJ2-1; D not resolved. Germline CDR1 is SNHLY and CDR2 is FYNNEI. V lost 6 bases and J lost 7, with 13 bases in between. The CDR3 covers 13 residues. CDR3 bases: TGTGCCAGCAGCTCCGAAACTGGGAATGAGCAGTTCTTC. Translated: CASSSETGNEQFF.

This sequence joins TRBV15 and TRBJ1-1; D is undetermined. V was cut by 1 base and J by 10 bases, with 16 bases left in between. This CDR3 spans 14 amino acids. Germline-derived CDR1 and CDR2 are LNHNV and YYDKDF (reference sequence). The CDR3 here is CATSRGSFSNGAFF. In nucleotides, the CDR3 is TGTGCCACCAGCAGAGGAAGTTTCTCGAATGGAGCTTTCTTT.

The rearrangement uses TRBV5-1 and TRBJ2-1; 9 nucleotides agree with TRBD2. The V segment lost 4 bases and the J segment 7 bases; nucleotides outside the gene matches: 9. The germline V gene has CDR1 SGHRS and CDR2 YFSETQ. The CDR3 contains 15 residues. The CDR3 reads CASSQTSGYPNEQFF. The CDR3 bases are TGCGCCAGCAGCCAGACTAGCGGTTACCCTAATGAGCAGTTCTTC.

V gene TRBV10-3 combines with J gene TRBJ2-7; tentative D call: TRBD2 (5 bases). Germline values: CDR1 ENHRY, CDR2 SYGVKD. V was shortened by 7 bases and J by 0 bases, with 13 bases between the two germline ends. The CDR3 length is 14 residues. CDR3 region: CAITWTGSSYEQYF. DNA for the CDR3: TGTGCCATCACTTGGACTGGGAGCTCCTACGAGCAGTACTTC.

Turning to this clone: This CDR3 is also generated by other DNA sequences in the sample. V usage is TRBV7-9 and J usage is TRBJ1-2; weak D call: TRBD1 (5 bases). V dropped 1 base and J dropped 4 bases, with 10 bases sitting between them. The CDR3 contains 14 residues. Germline V CDR1 and CDR2: SEHNR, FQNEAQ (reference sequence). CDR3 DNA sequence: TGTGCCAGCAGCTTAGGGAAGGGGAGCTATGGCTACACCTTC. This sequence encodes CASSLGKGSYGYTF.

In this sample, this clone turned up once. Here the CDR3 DNA reads TGCAGTGCCTTCGCCTTCGAGCAGTACTTC. Residues: CSAFAFEQYF. The V and J genes are TRBV20-1 and TRBJ2-7; D remains ambiguous. This CDR3 spans 10 amino acids. CDR1 and CDR2 (germline): DFQATT, SNEGSKA (reference sequence). Trimming took 6 bases from V and 6 from J, leaving 9 bases between them.

The rearrangement uses TRBV19 and TRBJ2-4; a possible D gene is TRBD2 (6 bases). V was trimmed by 8 bases and J by 7 bases, leaving 12 bases between them. The CDR3 is made up of 12 amino acids. CDR1 and CDR2 (germline): LNHDA, SQIVND (reference sequence). The CDR3 region has the DNA TGTGCCAGTGGGACTGGAAGGAACATTCAGTACTTC. Amino acid sequence: CASGTGRNIQYF.

V gene TRBV6-5 combines with J gene TRBJ1-4; the match to TRBD1 covers 7 bases. Germline assignment: CDR1 MNHEY and CDR2 SVGAGI. The V segment lost 6 bases and the J segment 4 bases; nucleotides outside the gene matches: 8. The CDR3 sequence is 15 residues long. CDR3 DNA sequence: TGTGCCAGCAGCTCCACGACAGGGATTAATGAAAAACTGTTTTTT. It is translated as CASSSTTGINEKLFF.

This rearrangement joins TRBV5-1 to TRBJ2-2, with 9 bases matching TRBD2. With V trimmed by 2 bases and J by 4 bases, 3 bases remained unmatched. CDR1 is SGHRS and CDR2 is YFSETQ in the germline V gene. This CDR3 has 15 amino acids. This CDR3 reads CASSFSGSSTGELFF. CDR3 DNA: TGCGCCAGCAGCTTTAGCGGGAGTTCCACCGGGGAGCTGTTTTTT.

This chain joins TRBV29-1 and TRBJ1-1; TRBD1 agrees at 8 bases. This CDR3 spans 12 amino acids. Germline CDR1 SQVTM, CDR2 ANQGSEA. Unmatched junction bases numbered 4, after V lost 4 bases and J lost 6 bases. CDR3: CSVGIQGAEAFF. The CDR3 region has the DNA TGCAGCGTTGGAATACAGGGGGCTGAAGCTTTCTTT.

This chain connects TRBV7-9 to TRBJ1-3; no clear D. Germline V gene sequence: CDR1 SEHNR, CDR2 FQNEAQ (reference sequence). Trimming stripped 2 bases from V and 0 bases from J, with 8 bases between. CDR3 length equals 15 residues. The CDR3 coding sequence is TGTGCCAGCAGCTTAAGCCAGAACTCTGGAAACACCATATATTTT. Protein product: CASSLSQNSGNTIYF. The whole variable domain, remainder taken from reference TRBV7-9 and TRBJ1-3, is DTGVSQNPRHKITKRGQNVTFRCDPISEHNRLYWYRQTLGQGPEFLTYFQNEAQLEKSRLLSDRFSAERPKGSFSTLEIQRTEQGDSAMYLCASSLSQNSGNTIYFGEGSWLTVV.

The chain employs TRBV11-2 and TRBJ1-3; D is undetermined. The V and J ends lost 5 bases and 0 bases respectively, with 11 bases between them. The V gene's germline CDR1 is SGHAT and CDR2 FQNNGV. The CDR3 totals 15 residues. The chain's CDR3 is CASSPRWYSGNTIYF. The CDR3 DNA is TGTGCCAGCAGCCCTAGGTGGTACTCTGGAAACACCATATATTTT.

The rearrangement uses TRBV5-4 and TRBJ1-2; TRBD1 matches at 7 bases. Trimming removed 4 bases from V and 4 bases from J; junction bases left unmatched: 7. Germline-derived CDR1 and CDR2 are SGHNT and YYREEE (reference sequence). The CDR3 sequence is 14 residues long. The CDR3 DNA reads TGTGCCAGCAGCCCCCGACAGGGCGCCTATGGCTACACCTTC. It specifies CASSPRQGAYGYTF.

This clone was seen only a few times. The V call is TRBV21-1, the J call TRBJ1-2; the D call of TRBD1 is as the table states it, not checked on the DNA. TRBV21-1 is labeled a pseudogene. The CDR3 length is 14 residues. The CDR3 coding sequence is TGTGCCAGCAGCCGAGACAGGGCCCGGTATGGCTACACCTTC. This codes for CASSRDRARYGYTF.

The rearrangement links TRBV6-6 to TRBJ2-1; D gene ambiguous. The germline gives CDR1 MNHNY, CDR2 SVGAGI (reference sequence). V lost 7 bases and J 13 bases, leaving 17 bases between the germline ends. This CDR3 spans 12 amino acids. The CDR3 DNA reads as TGTGCCAGCACTCCTGAGGACCGGAGACAGTTCTTC. Amino acids: CASTPEDRRQFF.

This chain joins TRBV27 and TRBJ2-1; 9 positions agree with TRBD2. The CDR3 loop spans 13 amino acids. CDR1 MNHEY and CDR2 SMNVEV come from the germline V gene (reference sequence). Losses at the gene ends were 5 bases for V and 6 bases for J; bases not matched to a gene: 2. CDR3 in amino acids: CASSRAGGNEQFF. In nucleotides, the CDR3 is TGTGCCAGCAGTCGAGCGGGAGGCAATGAGCAGTTCTTC.

The gene calls are TRBV27 and TRBJ2-1; 7 nucleotides match TRBD2. J gave up 4 bases and V 2 bases, and 17 bases lay outside the gene matches. The germline CDR1 and CDR2 sequences are MNHEY and SMNVEV (reference sequence). The CDR3 has 19 residues. The CDR3 loop is CASSLRRSGAGALYNEQFF. CDR3 sequence (DNA): TGTGCCAGCAGTTTACGTCGGTCGGGCGCGGGAGCGTTGTACAATGAGCAGTTCTTC.

CDR3 in amino acids: CASSQSPPGPLYNEQFF. Here the CDR3 DNA reads TGTGCCAGCAGTCAAAGCCCGCCGGGGCCGCTCTACAATGAGCAGTTCTTC. The chain has TRBV27 and TRBJ2-1, with D perhaps assigned TRBD1 or TRBD2 (5 bases each). The germline V and J ends were trimmed by 5 bases and 3 bases, with 20 bases remaining between them. Germline V gene data show CDR1 as MNHEY and CDR2 as SMNVEV (reference sequence). The CDR3 is made up of 17 amino acids.

The J gene is TRBJ2-2, the V gene TRBV5-1; a weak D match, TRBD1 (5 bases). The CDR3 totals 14 residues. Germline V CDR1 and CDR2: SGHRS, YFSETQ. The germline V and J ends were trimmed by 4 bases and 1 base, with 8 bases remaining between them. This chain's CDR3 is CASSRDRNTGELFF. CDR3 sequence (DNA): TGCGCCAGCAGCCGCGACAGGAACACCGGGGAGCTGTTTTTT.

This clone has just a few counts. The chain combines TRBV6-5 with TRBJ2-2; D tentatively fits TRBD1 or TRBD2 (5 bases each). The CDR3 runs 15 residues. Trimming shortened V by 6 bases and J by 2 bases, and 13 bases separated the two germline ends. Looked up from germline, CDR1 is MNHEY and CDR2 is SVGAGI. The CDR3 nucleotides are TGTGCCAGCAGAGCCGGGACCATCAACACCGGGGAGCTGTTTTTT. Residues: CASRAGTINTGELFF.

The chain joins TRBV5-1 to TRBJ2-7; D unresolved. V lost 4 bases and J lost 7, with 15 bases in between. Per germline, CDR1 SGHRS and CDR2 YFSETQ. The CDR3 covers 13 residues. The DNA for the CDR3 is TGCGCCAGCAGCCCTCCTCAACTCGGGGAGCAGTACTTC. Translating gives CASSPPQLGEQYF.

This chain joins TRBV30 and TRBJ1-1, with D uncertain. V lost 4 bases and J 7 bases, leaving 7 bases between the germline ends. The V gene's germline CDR1 is GTSNPN and CDR2 SVGIG (reference sequence). The length of the CDR3 is 10 residues. The CDR3 protein is CAWNCFEAFF. CDR3 sequence (DNA): TGTGCCTGGAATTGTTTTGAAGCTTTCTTT.

Here the CDR3 DNA reads TGCGCCAGCAGCTTGGTTCTTCAGCGGGAGGGCCTCTACGAGCAGTACTTC. This gives the protein CASSLVLQREGLYEQYF. V gene TRBV5-1 combines with J gene TRBJ2-7, with TRBD2 matching over 10 bases. V shed 0 bases and J 3 bases; nucleotides not matched to a gene: 9. Germline V gene sequence: CDR1 SGHRS, CDR2 YFSETQ. This CDR3 contains 17 residues.

CDR3 nucleotides: TGTGCCAGCAGTGATCGGGCGCAGGGTGGCTACACCTTC. Translated, it gives CASSDRAQGGYTF. The rearrangement joins TRBV2 to TRBJ1-2, with TRBD1 as a possible D gene (5 bases). With 3 bases removed from V and 7 bases from J, the gap between germline ends came to 12 bases. The CDR3 sequence is 13 residues long. The germline V gene encodes CDR1 SNHLY and CDR2 FYNNEI.